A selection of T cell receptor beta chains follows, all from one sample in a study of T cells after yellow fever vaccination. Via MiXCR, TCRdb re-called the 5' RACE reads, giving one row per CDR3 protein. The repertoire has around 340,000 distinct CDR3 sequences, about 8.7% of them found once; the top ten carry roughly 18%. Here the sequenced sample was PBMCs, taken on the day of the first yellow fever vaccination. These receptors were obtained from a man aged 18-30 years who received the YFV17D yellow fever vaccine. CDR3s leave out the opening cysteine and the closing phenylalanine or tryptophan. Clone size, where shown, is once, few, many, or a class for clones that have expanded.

cdr3_aa: ASSYFQSMSGWETQY; cdr3_length: 15; v_call: TRBV6-5; clone_size: few
cdr3_aa: ASSSWTSGGAQETQY; cdr3_length: 15; v_call: TRBV28; clone_size: many
cdr3_aa: ASSVGGWAGATDTQY; cdr3_length: 15; v_call: TRBV9; clone_size: NA
cdr3_aa: ASSVVGNQETQY; cdr3_length: 12; v_call: TRBV9; clone_size: NA
cdr3_aa: ASSPGQATVEAF; cdr3_length: 12; v_call: TRBV5-6; clone_size: few
cdr3_aa: ASSFRQETQY; cdr3_length: 10; v_call: TRBV12-3/TRBV12-4; clone_size: NA
cdr3_aa: ASSPTTGRYGYT; cdr3_length: 12; v_call: TRBV12-3/TRBV12-4; clone_size: few
cdr3_aa: ASSWEWRGEKANEKLL; cdr3_length: 16; v_call: TRBV5-1; clone_size: NA
cdr3_aa: AISESIVGYNEQF; cdr3_length: 13; v_call: TRBV10-3; clone_size: NA
cdr3_aa: ASSFAGGPSSTDTQY; cdr3_length: 15; v_call: TRBV5-1; clone_size: NA
cdr3_aa: ASSKRLQGRNIQY; cdr3_length: 13; v_call: TRBV7-2; clone_size: many
cdr3_aa: ASSGPNTGELF; cdr3_length: 11; v_call: TRBV5-4; clone_size: few
cdr3_aa: ASSLAQGDGGDTQY; cdr3_length: 14; v_call: TRBV11-3; clone_size: NA
cdr3_aa: ASSPNPGTKATQY; cdr3_length: 13; v_call: TRBV18; clone_size: NA
cdr3_aa: ASSLGGNDLYGYT; cdr3_length: 13; v_call: TRBV5-1; clone_size: few
cdr3_aa: ASSFSGAGAYGYT; cdr3_length: 13; v_call: TRBV5-1; clone_size: NA
cdr3_aa: ASSLPLAGGNEQF; cdr3_length: 13; v_call: TRBV27; clone_size: NA
cdr3_aa: ASSQEKVMNTEAF; cdr3_length: 13; v_call: TRBV4-1; clone_size: NA
cdr3_aa: ASSLGPTSGDQETQY; cdr3_length: 15; v_call: TRBV13; clone_size: NA
cdr3_aa: ASSEYRGSNQPQH; cdr3_length: 13; v_call: TRBV10-2; clone_size: NA
cdr3_aa: ASSSGTVYSPLH; cdr3_length: 12; v_call: TRBV5-1; clone_size: NA
cdr3_aa: ASSLSSPSYNEQF; cdr3_length: 13; v_call: TRBV5-1; clone_size: few